The 13 T cell receptor beta chains below were found in one sample sequenced in a study of blood T cell repertoires in COVID-19. Here immunoSEQ multiplex PCR was the method, and the copy in TCRdb shows in-frame clones only, minus some. Here the sample spans roughly 36,000 clones, 85% being singletons. What was sequenced was peripheral blood. The receptors stem from a man aged 55 to 70 with acute or convalescent COVID-19.

This chain connects TRBV27 to TRBJ2-1; D is unresolved. Germline V lookup: CDR1 MNHEY, CDR2 SMNVEV (reference sequence). The CDR3 is 13 amino acids. Trimming shortened V by 5 bases and J by 9 bases, and 14 bases separated the two germline ends. The CDR3 DNA sequence: TGTGCCAGCAGTCTCCGCCGTCAGTCTGAGCAGTTCTTC. Translating it yields CASSLRRQSEQFF.

DNA for the CDR3: TGTGCCAGCAGCCCTTTCACAGGGGTGAACTATGGCTACACCTTC. This codes for CASSPFTGVNYGYTF. The rearrangement uses TRBV6-4 and TRBJ1-2; 7 nucleotides agree with TRBD1. CDR3 length: 15 amino acids. The germline gives CDR1 MRHNA, CDR2 SNTAGT. Trimming removed 6 bases from V and 2 bases from J; junction bases left unmatched: 9.

The chain combines TRBV6-6 with TRBJ1-1; TRBD1 agrees at 10 bases. V lost 6 bases, J lost 2 bases, and 9 bases stayed unmatched. This CDR3 has 16 amino acids. Germline CDR1 MNHNY, CDR2 SVGAGI (reference sequence). The DNA for the CDR3 is TGTGCCAGCAGACCCCGGGACAGGGGTTTCAACACTGAAGCTTTCTTT. Translation: CASRPRDRGFNTEAFF.

This chain links TRBV7-2 with TRBJ2-7; 9 bases agree with TRBD2. This CDR3 comprises 15 residues. V shed 1 base, J shed 5 bases, and the junction held 6 bases outside the gene matches. The germline gives CDR1 SGHTA, CDR2 FQGNSA. CDR3 DNA sequence: TGTGCCAGCAGCTTAGTTAGCGGGAGTCCCAACGAGCAGTACTTC. This gives the protein CASSLVSGSPNEQYF.

V is TRBV28 and J is TRBJ1-2; D is unresolved. From germline, CDR1 is MDHEN and CDR2 SYDVKM. V lost 3 bases to trimming and J lost 3 bases, with 5 bases between them. There are 12 residues in the CDR3. CDR3 DNA sequence: TGTGCCAGCAGTTTTTCTGACTATGGCTACACCTTC. Amino acid sequence: CASSFSDYGYTF.

The genes are TRBV19 and TRBJ1-2; unclear D gene. V gave up 7 bases and J gave up 2 bases, with 17 bases separating them. The CDR3 extends over 15 amino acids. CDR1 and CDR2 from the germline V gene are LNHDA and SQIVND (reference sequence). In DNA, the CDR3 is TGTGCCAGTAATGCGGCCCTGGGAGCAAACTATGGCTACACCTTC. It yields the protein CASNAALGANYGYTF.

This clone has just one count. The chain combines TRBV6-5 with TRBJ1-3; D call uncertain. Per germline, CDR1 MNHEY and CDR2 SVGAGI. The CDR3 runs to 14 residues. Trimming pared 7 bases from V and 0 bases from J, leaving 10 bases between. DNA of the CDR3: TGTGCCAGCAACGTACAGATCTCTGGAAACACCATATATTTT. Its translation is CASNVQISGNTIYF.

The chain has TRBV2 and TRBJ2-5; 11 bases agree with TRBD1. Trimming removed 4 bases from V and 2 bases from J; junction bases left unmatched: 3. Germline V gives CDR1 SNHLY, CDR2 FYNNEI. CDR3 length: 15 residues. CDR3 in DNA: TGTGCCAGCAGTGGGACAGGGGGCCCTCAAGAGACCCAGTACTTC. This codes for CASSGTGGPQETQYF.

The chain has TRBV5-1 and TRBJ1-1; the D gene is possibly TRBD1 (6 bases). The CDR3 totals 16 residues. Trimming stripped 0 bases from V and 1 base from J, with 13 bases between. CDR1 and CDR2 (germline): SGHRS, YFSETQ. CDR3 in amino acids: CASSLEGVGPNTEAFF. CDR3 nucleotides: TGCGCCAGCAGCTTGGAGGGGGTTGGGCCGAACACTGAAGCTTTCTTT. The entire variable domain, with the rest obtained from reference TRBV5-1 and TRBJ1-1, is as follows: KAGVTQTPRYLIKTRGQQVTLSCSPISGHRSVSWYQQTPGQGLQFLFEYFSETQRNKGNFPGRFSGRQFSNSRSEMNVSTLELGDSALYLCASSLEGVGPNTEAFFGQGTRLTVV.

This clone has more than one count but fewer than ten. The genes are TRBV7-3 and TRBJ2-3; D possibly corresponds to TRBD1 (5 bases). This CDR3 has 15 residues. Between the trimmed V and J ends, which lost 2 bases and 2 bases, there was a span of 11 bases. Per the germline V gene, CDR1 is SGHTA and CDR2 is FQGTGA. The CDR3 here is CASSLQGIPTDTQYF. CDR3 sequence (DNA): TGTGCCAGCAGCTTACAGGGTATCCCCACAGATACGCAGTATTTT. The whole variable domain, remainder taken from reference TRBV7-3 and TRBJ2-3, is GAGVSQTPSNKVTEKGKYVELRCDPISGHTALYWYRQSLGQGPEFLIYFQGTGAADDSGLPNDRFFAVRPEGSVSTLKIQRTERGDSAVYLCASSLQGIPTDTQYFGPGTRLTVL.

The chain recombines TRBV30 with TRBJ2-7; 8 positions match TRBD2. Germline-derived CDR1 and CDR2 are GTSNPN and SVGIG (reference sequence). The CDR3 covers 15 residues. The V gene end was trimmed by 0 bases and the J gene end by 7 bases; junction bases not matched to a gene: 11. The CDR3 bases are TGTGCCTGGAGTGTTGGGCGGACTAGCCCTCAGGAGCAGTACTTC. Protein product: CAWSVGRTSPQEQYF.

This chain joins TRBV18 and TRBJ1-5; D gene uncertain. CDR3 length equals 16 residues. The V end lost 4 bases, the J end lost 0 bases, and 13 bases lay between the germline ends. Germline loops: CDR1 KGHSH, CDR2 LQKENI. This chain's CDR3 is CASSRAEPYSNQPQHF. The CDR3 nucleotides read TGTGCCAGCTCACGGGCAGAGCCTTATAGCAATCAGCCCCAGCATTTT.

The chain carries TRBV14 and TRBJ2-2, with a tentative D call TRBD1 (5 bases). V lost 4 bases and J lost 1, with 13 bases in between. Looked up from germline, CDR1 is SGHDN and CDR2 is FVKESK. This CDR3 has 16 residues. The CDR3 nucleotides are TGTGCCAGCAGCCGCGCCTGGGGCGGGAACACCGGGGAGCTGTTTTTT. Translated: CASSRAWGGNTGELFF.